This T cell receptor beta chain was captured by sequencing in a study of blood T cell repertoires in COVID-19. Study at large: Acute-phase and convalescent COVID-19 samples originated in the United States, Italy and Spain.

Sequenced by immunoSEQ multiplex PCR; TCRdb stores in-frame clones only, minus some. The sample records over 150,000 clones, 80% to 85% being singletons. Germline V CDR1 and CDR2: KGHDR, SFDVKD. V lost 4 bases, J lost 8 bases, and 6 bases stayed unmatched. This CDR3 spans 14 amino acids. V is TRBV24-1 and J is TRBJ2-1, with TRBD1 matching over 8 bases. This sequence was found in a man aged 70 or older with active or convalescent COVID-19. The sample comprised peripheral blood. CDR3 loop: CATSDSDRGHEQFF. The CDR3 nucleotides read TGTGCCACCAGTGACTCCGACAGGGGTCATGAGCAGTTCTTC.